The 4 T cell receptor beta chains listed next were all sequenced from one sample in a study of siplizumab effects on memory and regulatory T cells. Measured with immunoSEQ multiplex PCR; TCRdb has only the in-frame clones, and not every one. The table has roughly 110,000 clones, roughly 95% seen once. Sequences were obtained from non-Treg CD4+ T cells sorted from blood. These receptors were obtained from a human donor in good health.

The rearrangement links TRBV6-1 to TRBJ1-2, with a possible D match to TRBD1 (6 bases). The V end was cut by 6 bases, the J end by 8 bases, with 13 bases between. The CDR3 has 12 residues. CDR1 and CDR2 (germline): MNHNS, SASEGT. The CDR3 spells CASSPTGQGYTF. DNA of the CDR3: TGTGCCAGCAGCCCAACAGGGCAGGGCTACACCTTC.

The chain employs TRBV6-6 and TRBJ2-1; the D call may be TRBD1 or TRBD2 (5 bases each). The germline CDR1 and CDR2 sequences are MNHNY and SVGAGI (reference sequence). The CDR3 contains 14 residues. The ends were cut back, 5 bases at V and 7 bases at J, with 15 bases in the middle. The CDR3 reads CASSNRDPANEQFF. In nucleotides, the CDR3 is TGTGCCAGCAGTAACCGGGACCCGGCAAATGAGCAGTTCTTC.

J is TRBJ1-4 and V is TRBV7-2; no firm D call. The germline V and J ends were trimmed by 3 bases and 7 bases, with 15 bases remaining between them. Germline V CDR1 and CDR2: SGHTA, FQGNSA. The CDR3 has 15 residues. CDR3 nucleotides: TGTGCCAGCAGCTTCGGCAAGGCAGAAAGTGAAAAACTGTTTTTT. It encodes CASSFGKAESEKLFF.

Here the CDR3 DNA reads TGTGCCTGGACTGGGGCGCATATCTACGAGCAGTACTTC. Translated: CAWTGAHIYEQYF. The V call is TRBV30, the J call TRBJ2-7; perhaps TRBD1 as D (5 bases). V was clipped by 4 bases and J by 3 bases, with 13 bases between them. CDR3 length: 13 amino acids. CDR1 and CDR2 from the germline V gene are GTSNPN and SVGIG (reference sequence). Based on the CDR3 plus reference TRBV30 and TRBJ2-7, the full variable domain is SQTIHQWPATLVQPVGSPLSLECTVEGTSNPNLYWYRQAAGRGLQLLFYSVGIGQISSEVPQNLSASRPQDRQFILSSKKLLLSDSGFYLCAWTGAHIYEQYFGPGTRLTVT.